Below, 5 T cell receptor beta chains from the same sample are listed, as sequenced in a study of T cells in Graves' hyperthyroidism and ophthalmopathy. Using RNA transcripts as the source, TCR beta CDR3 regions were amplified. HTBI primers were used for first-round RT-PCR of the TCR CDR3. MiXCR, applied by TCRdb to the multiplex PCR reads, yields one record per CDR3 protein. The sample has roughly 700,000 distinct CDR3 sequences; 13% to 15% are singletons. Material for sequencing was blood. The receptor source for this set is a young woman with Graves' hyperthyroidism.

This clonotype has ten or more counts. This rearrangement joins TRBV7-8 to TRBJ2-3; the match to TRBD2 covers 8 bases. The CDR3 is 16 amino acids. Trimming removed 3 bases from V and 2 bases from J; junction bases left unmatched: 7. CDR1 SGHVS and CDR2 FQNEAQ come from the germline V gene. The CDR3 nucleotides are TGTGCCAGCAGCTTGGAAGCGGGAGTTATCACAGATACGCAGTATTTT. Its protein product is CASSLEAGVITDTQYF.

The chain joins TRBV12-3 or TRBV12-4 to TRBJ2-5; possible D gene TRBD2, 7 bases. Trimming left V 5 bases short and J 9 bases short, with 10 bases between. The CDR3 loop spans 11 amino acids. CDR3 protein: CASSAGGPQYF. In nucleotides, the CDR3 is TGTGCCAGCAGTGCCGGGGGGCCCCAGTACTTC.

This clonotype was seen many times. The chain uses TRBV27 and TRBJ1-2; D ambiguous. The V end lost 6 bases, the J end lost 3 bases, and 17 bases lay between the germline ends. CDR3 length equals 15 residues. The germline CDR1 and CDR2 sequences are MNHEY and SMNVEV (reference sequence). The CDR3 reads CASSHDPSNHYGYTF. Here the CDR3 DNA reads TGTGCCAGCAGCCACGATCCGTCTAATCACTATGGCTACACCTTC.

This rearrangement joins TRBV25-1 to TRBJ1-5, with D possibly TRBD1 on 5 matching bases. This CDR3 is built from 12 residues. The germline gives CDR1 MGHDK, CDR2 SYGVNS. Trimming cost V 4 bases and J 11 bases, with 12 bases left between them. The CDR3 sequence is CASSGGNRAQHF. In DNA, the CDR3 is TGTGCCAGCAGTGGGGGGAACCGGGCCCAGCATTTT.

Ten or more counts support this clonotype. V usage is TRBV20-1 and J usage is TRBJ2-7, with 11 positions matching TRBD2. Germline V CDR1 and CDR2: DFQATT, SNEGSKA (reference sequence). Trimming at V came to 6 bases and at J to 6 bases, leaving 10 bases not matched to a gene. This CDR3 has 14 amino acids. DNA for the CDR3: TGCAGTGCACCTACTAGCGGGAGTTTCGGCGAGCAGTACTTC. As protein: CSAPTSGSFGEQYF.